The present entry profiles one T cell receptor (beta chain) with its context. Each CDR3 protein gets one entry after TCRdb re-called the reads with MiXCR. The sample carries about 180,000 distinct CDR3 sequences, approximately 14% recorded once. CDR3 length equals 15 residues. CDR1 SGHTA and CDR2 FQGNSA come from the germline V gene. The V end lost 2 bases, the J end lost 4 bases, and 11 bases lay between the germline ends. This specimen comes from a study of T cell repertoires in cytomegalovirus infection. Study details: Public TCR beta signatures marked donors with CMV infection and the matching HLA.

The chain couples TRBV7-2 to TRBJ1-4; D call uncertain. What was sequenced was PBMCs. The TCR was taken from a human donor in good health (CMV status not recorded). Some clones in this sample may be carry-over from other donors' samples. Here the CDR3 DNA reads TGTGCCAGCAGCTTAAGCGGGGATATTAATGAAAAACTGTTTTTT. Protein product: CASSLSGDINEKLFF.